This is a list of T cell receptor beta chains from one sample in a study of blood T cell repertoires in COVID-19. The method was immunoSEQ multiplex PCR; TCRdb's version includes in-frame clones alone and lacks a portion of them. Of some 320,000 clones detected, under 95% appear once; the ten largest clones hold 2% to 3%. Source material: PBMCs or T cells enriched from blood (not recorded which). These TCRs come from a man between 60 and 75 years old who had recovered from COVID-19. Both conserved end residues are part of each CDR3. Fields, in order: V gene, CDR3 protein.

>TRBV2
CASRNRPNQPQHF
>TRBV6-6
CASMGGSGGYTF
>TRBV14
CASSQELADTQYF
>TRBV6-5
CASSYWASNTEAFF
>TRBV3-1/TRBV3-2
CASGEGTEAFF
>TRBV3-1/TRBV3-2
CASSQDFGKETQYF
>TRBV30
CAWAQDSNQPQHF
>TRBV7-2
CASSLDPTGAETQYF
>TRBV19
CASRTGGSYNEQFF
>TRBV5-4
CASSPGTSGSNEQFF
>TRBV19
CASSIAVGPTRPYEQYF
>TRBV18
CASSRLYSGGPVQETQYF
>TRBV24-1
CATSRRDVLGYTF
>TRBV7-9
CASSPGTGRYQPQHF
>TRBV3-1/TRBV3-2
CASRAQLGGSGNTEAFF
>TRBV20-1
CSAYSYGYTF
>TRBV11-2
CASSWIGRAEAFF
>TRBV1
CTSSQRIGLAGGSPYEQYF
>TRBV30
CAYRDRGSIYGYTF
>TRBV5-4
CASGAGTGAPDNSPLHF
>TRBV27
CASSLNRVSNYGYTF
>TRBV3-1/TRBV3-2
CASSQGSVLDTQYF
>TRBV2
CASSEQIAFF
>TRBV19
CASSTPAGGNTEAFF
>TRBV6-6
CASRPSSGRSYNEQFF
>TRBV16
CASSTPIGGASYNEQFF
>TRBV3-1/TRBV3-2
CASSKIKTGQYF
>TRBV5-6
CASSPYPSGGPTDTQYF
>TRBV14
CASSQDQGDRGFVYGYTF
>TRBV20-1
CSARGVYGYTF
>TRBV11-2
CASSPLGGTPGYNEQFF
>TRBV5-1
CASSLVGGNYGYTF
>TRBV11-2
CASSLTRGAHVQFF
>TRBV5-1
CASSVGLAGERETQYF
>TRBV4-1
CASSLSSAGATDTQYF
>TRBV14
CASSQFHSGGYNEQFF
>TRBV7-6
CASSLVRGSGGEQFF
>TRBV30
CAWARDINTEAFF
>TRBV4-3
CASSQGRGGLETQYF
>TRBV19
CASSGDRGVEAFF
>TRBV5-5
CASSPGVTGELFF
>TRBV19
CASSMRSEAFF
>TRBV7-6
CASSLEGQLNSPLHF
>TRBV4-1
CASSQDTGIYEQYF
>TRBV10-2
CASSGALQGLAYNEQFF
>TRBV5-1
CASSLGRGEGYTF
>TRBV19
CATRQGKGNNEQFF
>TRBV18
CASSPTGNTEAFF
>TRBV12-3/TRBV12-4
CASSFGPNYGYTF
>TRBV19
CASRSGLYYEQYF
>TRBV4-3
CASSQFAGQAYEQYF
>TRBV6-2/TRBV6-3
CASSYYTGMYYTF
>TRBV4-2
CASSRDTLADNYGYTF
>TRBV6-1
CASSELAGRTDTQYF